The 12 T cell receptor beta chains reported below all come from one sample, sequenced in a study of T cell repertoires in cytomegalovirus infection. From the reads, TCRdb called clonotypes with MiXCR, one entry per CDR3 protein. The table includes around 630,000 distinct CDR3 sequences, approximately 24% detected once. Sequenced input: CD8+ T cells from PBMCs. These receptors were obtained from a human donor in good health (CMV status not recorded). Some clones in this sample may be carry-over from other donors' samples.

In this sample, this clonotype turned up many times. This sequence joins TRBV7-3 and TRBJ2-1, with 8 nucleotides matching TRBD2. Germline V gene sequence: CDR1 SGHTA, CDR2 FQGTGA. V shed 6 bases and J 3 bases; nucleotides not matched to a gene: 7. This CDR3 comprises 15 residues. The CDR3 DNA follows: TGTGCCAGCAGTCGCACTAGCGGATACTACAATGAGCAGTTCTTC. Its protein product is CASSRTSGYYNEQFF.

In this sample, this clonotype turned up a few times. The CDR3 loop is CASSQKWGPGFF. For the CDR3, the DNA is TGTGCCAGCAGCCAAAAATGGGGGCCGGGGTTCTTC. The genes are TRBV3-1 and TRBJ2-1; perhaps TRBD1 as D (6 bases). Germline V gene sequence: CDR1 LGHDT, CDR2 YNNKEL (reference sequence). The CDR3 length is 12 residues. V lost 2 bases to trimming and J lost 15 bases, with 14 bases between them.

This clonotype appeared many times. V usage is TRBV7-8 and J usage is TRBJ2-5; unclear D gene. V lost 1 base to trimming and J lost 0 bases, with 9 bases between them. The CDR3 loop spans 15 amino acids. Germline loops: CDR1 SGHVS, CDR2 FQNEAQ. CDR3 amino acids: CASSLDLRNQETQYF. DNA for the CDR3: TGTGCCAGCAGCTTAGACCTTCGGAACCAAGAGACCCAGTACTTC.

V is TRBV6-2 or TRBV6-3 and J is TRBJ2-1; D may be TRBD2 (7 bases). V lost 4 bases and J 8 bases, leaving 15 bases between the germline ends. The CDR3 spans 14 residues. The V gene's germline CDR1 is MNHEY and CDR2 SVGEGT. CDR3 residues: CASSLVGGQDEQFF. Here the CDR3 DNA reads TGTGCCAGCAGTTTGGTCGGGGGGCAAGATGAGCAGTTCTTC.

This clonotype was picked up a small number of times. The chain is built from TRBV7-9 and TRBJ1-1; D is unresolved. The CDR3 covers 13 residues. V gave up 6 bases and J gave up 0 bases, with 8 bases separating them. Looked up from germline, CDR1 is SEHNR and CDR2 is FQNEAQ (reference sequence). The CDR3 spells CASRQEMNTEAFF. The CDR3 region has the DNA TGTGCCAGCAGACAAGAGATGAACACTGAAGCTTTCTTT. Full variable domain (missing parts from reference TRBV7-9 and TRBJ1-1): DTGVSQNPRHKITKRGQNVTFRCDPISEHNRLYWYRQTLGQGPEFLTYFQNEAQLEKSRLLSDRFSAERPKGSFSTLEIQRTEQGDSAMYLCASRQEMNTEAFFGQGTRLTVV.

The V and J genes are TRBV20-1 and TRBJ2-1; the D gene could be TRBD1 or TRBD2 (6 bases each). V was shortened by 3 bases and J by 3 bases, with 21 bases between the two germline ends. This CDR3 contains 17 residues. Per germline, CDR1 DFQATT and CDR2 SNEGSKA (reference sequence). DNA for the CDR3: TGCAGTGCTAGCCCAACGGGGGCCGTAATCTACTACAATGAGCAGTTCTTC. Translation gives CSASPTGAVIYYNEQFF.

This clonotype came up a few times. This chain connects TRBV2 to TRBJ2-1; possible D gene TRBD1, 6 bases. This CDR3 comprises 12 residues. V gave up 6 bases and J gave up 8 bases, with 11 bases separating them. Germline V gives CDR1 SNHLY, CDR2 FYNNEI. The CDR3 here is CASRPGVDEQFF. CDR3 coding DNA: TGTGCCAGCAGGCCAGGGGTCGATGAGCAGTTCTTC.

This clonotype was seen more than once but under ten times. The gene calls are TRBV6-1 and TRBJ2-5; D is unresolved. The CDR3 spans 14 residues. V lost 5 bases and J lost 0, with 10 bases in between. From germline, CDR1 is MNHNS and CDR2 SASEGT. The CDR3 spells CASSPNSYQETQYF. CDR3 nucleotide sequence: TGTGCCAGCAGTCCCAACTCGTACCAAGAGACCCAGTACTTC.

This clonotype occurred a few times. The genes are TRBV7-9 and TRBJ2-5; D is uncertain. The V gene lost 1 base and the J gene lost 5 bases, with 11 bases spanning the gap. Germline CDR1 is SEHNR and CDR2 is FQNEAQ (reference sequence). This CDR3 spans 14 amino acids. CDR3 protein: CASSLEQFRETQYF. The CDR3 DNA is TGTGCCAGCAGCTTAGAGCAGTTCCGGGAGACCCAGTACTTC.

The chain is built from TRBV19 and TRBJ1-1; the D gene is possibly TRBD1 (6 bases). This CDR3 spans 13 amino acids. CDR1 is LNHDA, CDR2 SQIVND, per germline (reference sequence). Trimming removed 5 bases at V and 7 bases at J, with 14 bases between. The DNA of the CDR3 is TGTGCCAGTAGTCCCACAGGGTATTTTGAAGCTTTCTTT. This translates into CASSPTGYFEAFF. Based on the CDR3 plus reference TRBV19 and TRBJ1-1, the full variable domain is DGGITQSPKYLFRKEGQNVTLSCEQNLNHDAMYWYRQDPGQGLRLIYYSQIVNDFQKGDIAEGYSVSREKKESFPLTVTSAQKNPTAFYLCASSPTGYFEAFFGQGTRLTVV.

Comment on this clonotype: The CDR3 does not close with the conserved phenylalanine or tryptophan, likely indicating a read error. The rearrangement links TRBV7-9 to TRBJ1-1; D call uncertain. This CDR3 region has 15 residues. Germline lookup yields CDR1 SEHNR and CDR2 FQNEAQ (reference sequence). Trimming left V 5 bases short and J 6 bases short, with 19 bases between. The CDR3 bases are TGTGCCAGCAGCCCTACGAGAGGGCCGTTCGCTGAAGCTTTCATT. Translated: CASSPTRGPFAEAFI.

This clonotype was seen a few times. The J gene is TRBJ2-1, the V gene TRBV2, with 7 positions matching TRBD1. This CDR3 spans 13 amino acids. Germline CDR1 reads SNHLY; CDR2 reads FYNNEI. V shed 3 bases, J shed 4 bases, and the junction held 0 bases outside the gene matches. The CDR3 reads CASSEGQYNEQFF. Here the CDR3 DNA reads TGTGCCAGCAGTGAGGGACAGTACAATGAGCAGTTCTTC.